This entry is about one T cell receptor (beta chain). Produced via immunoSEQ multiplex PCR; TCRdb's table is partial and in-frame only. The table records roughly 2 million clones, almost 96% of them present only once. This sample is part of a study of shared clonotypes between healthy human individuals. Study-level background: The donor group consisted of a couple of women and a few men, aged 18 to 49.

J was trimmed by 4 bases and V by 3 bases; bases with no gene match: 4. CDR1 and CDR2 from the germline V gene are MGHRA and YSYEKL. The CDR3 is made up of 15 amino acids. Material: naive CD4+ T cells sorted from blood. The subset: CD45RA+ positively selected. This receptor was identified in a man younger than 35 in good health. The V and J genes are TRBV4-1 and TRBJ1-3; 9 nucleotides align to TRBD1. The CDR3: CASSQGTGGGNTIYF. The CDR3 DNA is TGCGCCAGCAGCCAGGGTACAGGGGGCGGAAACACCATATATTTT.